The 21 T cell receptor beta chains below come from one sample, sequenced in a study of neurological immune-mediated disorders (dated by TCRdb to between 2018 and 2021). The protocol used for the library was 5' RACE. Sequencing instrument: Illumina HiSeq 2500. The public reads were reanalyzed by TCRdb: fastp trimming at Q25, MiXCR alignment, in-frame beta chains only. Rows are unified per CDR3 protein, each entry keeping the most common DNA and genes. This sample gives roughly 28,000 distinct CDR3 sequences in total; less than 15% of them show up just once. The ten largest clones take up 7.8% of the sample. The sequencing sample was made of PBMCs. The receptors come from a man in his 60s in good health.

The chain couples TRBV6-5 to TRBJ2-3, with D hard to call. The CDR3 is 16 amino acids. V gave up 5 bases and J gave up 4 bases, with 19 bases separating them. Germline CDR1 reads MNHEY; CDR2 reads SVGAGI. The CDR3, as DNA: TGTGCCAGCAGTCGTCCCTTTAGGGCTGCGGCAGATACGCAGTATTTT. This sequence encodes CASSRPFRAAADTQYF.

This clonotype was detected many times. The V and J genes are TRBV5-1 and TRBJ1-2; perhaps TRBD1 as D (5 bases). Germline loops: CDR1 SGHRS, CDR2 YFSETQ. Trimming stripped 5 bases from V and 3 bases from J, with 11 bases between. This CDR3 comprises 13 residues. CDR3 sequence: CASRSMTDYGYTF. CDR3 in DNA: TGCGCCAGCAGAAGTATGACAGACTATGGCTACACCTTC. Combining the CDR3 with reference TRBV5-1 and TRBJ1-2 gives the whole variable domain KAGVTQTPRYLIKTRGQQVTLSCSPISGHRSVSWYQQTPGQGLQFLFEYFSETQRNKGNFPGRFSGRQFSNSRSEMNVSTLELGDSALYLCASRSMTDYGYTFGSGTRLTVV.

This clonotype appeared many times. The chain employs TRBV20-1 and TRBJ2-3; D not resolved. CDR3 length: 13 amino acids. Germline V gene sequence: CDR1 DFQATT, CDR2 SNEGSKA (reference sequence). Trimming shortened V by 6 bases and J by 4 bases, and 14 bases separated the two germline ends. This CDR3 is CSAPRPAADTQYF. As DNA, the CDR3 is TGCAGTGCCCCGAGGCCTGCGGCAGATACGCAGTATTTT.

There are many counts of this clonotype. J is TRBJ2-7 and V is TRBV7-9; D not resolved. Germline values: CDR1 SEHNR, CDR2 FQNEAQ (reference sequence). The CDR3 has 14 residues. Trimming took 1 base from V and 1 from J, leaving 8 bases between them. The CDR3 DNA reads as TGTGCCAGCAGCTTAGGGTCGGAATCCTACGAGCAGTACTTC. It is translated as CASSLGSESYEQYF.

This clonotype was counted at least ten times. The gene calls are TRBV5-1 and TRBJ2-7, with 8 bases aligning to TRBD1. The CDR3 covers 12 residues. V shed 3 bases and J 5 bases; nucleotides not matched to a gene: 1. CDR1 SGHRS and CDR2 YFSETQ come from the germline V gene. CDR3 region: CASSSDRDEQYF. The CDR3 DNA reads as TGCGCCAGCAGCTCGGACAGGGACGAGCAGTACTTC.

This clonotype was observed many times. This sequence joins TRBV11-1 and TRBJ2-3; 10 nucleotides match TRBD2. Germline V lookup: CDR1 SGHAT, CDR2 FQDESV (reference sequence). The CDR3 has 15 residues. The V gene end was trimmed by 1 base and the J gene end by 4 bases; junction bases not matched to a gene: 2. In nucleotides, the CDR3 is TGTGCCAGCAGCTTAGGAGCGGGAGGGCCAGATACGCAGTATTTT. This codes for CASSLGAGGPDTQYF.

This clonotype was seen many times. The genes are TRBV18 and TRBJ1-1; D is unresolved. Trimming stripped 2 bases from V and 8 bases from J, with 12 bases between. Per the germline V gene, CDR1 is KGHSH and CDR2 is LQKENI. There are 13 residues in the CDR3. CDR3 region: CASSPVSSTEAFF. CDR3 nucleotides: TGTGCCAGCTCACCAGTATCCTCTACCGAAGCTTTCTTT.

Details on this clonotype: A much larger clone lies a single base off, so this may be a read error. The V and J genes are TRBV19 and TRBJ1-5; 7 bases fit TRBD1. Germline assignment: CDR1 LNHDA and CDR2 SQIVND (reference sequence). This CDR3 has 15 amino acids. The chain's CDR3 is CASSSTQDRNQHQHF. The CDR3 DNA reads as TGTGCCAGTAGTTCCACCCAGGACAGGAATCAGCACCAGCATTTT.

This clonotype was observed at least ten times. The rearrangement uses TRBV7-7 and TRBJ2-2; no clear D. The CDR3 has 13 amino acids. V shed 3 bases and J shed 4 bases, with 6 bases lying between them. The germline V gene encodes CDR1 SSHAT and CDR2 FNYEAQ (reference sequence). The CDR3: CASSLDGTGELFF. CDR3 coding DNA: TGTGCCAGCAGCTTGGATGGCACCGGGGAGCTGTTTTTT.

In this sample, this clonotype turned up many times. The chain recombines TRBV15 with TRBJ1-1; D is ambiguous. The V end was cut by 3 bases, the J end by 3 bases, with 35 bases between. The CDR3 has 22 amino acids. Germline loops: CDR1 LNHNV, CDR2 YYDKDF (reference sequence). In DNA form, the CDR3 reads TGTGCCACCAGCAGGGATACCTTACCTTTACTCCTCCCTGGGGTGTTTGACACTGAAGCTTTCTTT. Protein sequence: CATSRDTLPLLLPGVFDTEAFF. Combining the CDR3 with reference TRBV15 and TRBJ1-1 gives the whole variable domain DAMVIQNPRYQVTQFGKPVTLSCSQTLNHNVMYWYQQKSSQAPKLLFHYYDKDFNNEADTPDNFQSRRPNTSFCFLDIRSPGLGDTAMYLCATSRDTLPLLLPGVFDTEAFFGQGTRLTVV.

This clonotype was picked up many times. This chain joins TRBV15 and TRBJ2-3, with TRBD1 as a possible D gene (6 bases). Germline lookup yields CDR1 LNHNV and CDR2 YYDKDF (reference sequence). This CDR3 is built from 15 residues. V lost 1 base, J lost 2 bases, and 10 bases lay in between. CDR3 in amino acids: CATSRGQGFTDTQYF. CDR3 nucleotides: TGTGCCACCAGCAGAGGCCAGGGGTTCACAGATACGCAGTATTTT.

The rearrangement joins TRBV7-2 to TRBJ2-5, with 11 bases fitting TRBD2. V shed 1 base and J 6 bases; nucleotides not matched to a gene: 7. Germline CDR1 and CDR2: SGHTA and FQGNSA. The CDR3 consists of 16 residues. In DNA form, the CDR3 reads TGTGCCAGCAGCTTAGTTAGCGGGGGGGTATTGAAGACCCAGTACTTC. This gives the protein CASSLVSGGVLKTQYF.

This clonotype was counted ten times or more. The V gene is TRBV14, the J gene TRBJ2-1; perhaps TRBD2 as D (5 bases). Germline lookup yields CDR1 SGHDN and CDR2 FVKESK. Trimming took off 2 bases at V and 5 bases at J, with 10 bases between the two ends. The CDR3 has 14 residues. The CDR3 sequence: CASSQWHGDNEQFF. As DNA, the CDR3 is TGTGCCAGCAGCCAATGGCACGGGGACAATGAGCAGTTCTTC.

This sequence joins TRBV6-6 and TRBJ2-7; D perhaps matches TRBD1 (6 bases). The germline V gene encodes CDR1 MNHNY and CDR2 SVGAGI (reference sequence). CDR3 length: 15 amino acids. Trimming removed 6 bases at V and 0 bases at J, with 15 bases between. The CDR3 loop reads CASSLTGYLSYEQYF. In DNA form, the CDR3 reads TGTGCCAGCAGCCTGACAGGTTACCTCTCCTACGAGCAGTACTTC.

The sample holds many counts of this clonotype. The chain is built from TRBV28 and TRBJ2-3; D unresolved. The CDR3 runs 15 residues. Germline loops: CDR1 MDHEN, CDR2 SYDVKM. The V gene lost 5 bases and the J gene lost 5 bases, with 17 bases spanning the gap. Written as DNA, the CDR3 is TGTGCCAGCAGTCTTCCCTCTTTCCATGGAGATACGCAGTATTTT. Translation: CASSLPSFHGDTQYF.

Many counts were recorded for this clonotype. The chain carries TRBV12-3 or TRBV12-4 and TRBJ1-2; possible D gene TRBD1, 5 bases. The CDR3 spans 11 residues. The V end was cut by 2 bases, the J end by 8 bases, with 6 bases between. The DNA for the CDR3 is TGTGCCAGCAGTTTATGGGGCGGCTACACCTTC. Translation: CASSLWGGYTF.

This clonotype was recorded many times. The J gene is TRBJ2-5, the V gene TRBV7-9, with a tentative D call TRBD1 (6 bases). The CDR3 spans 13 residues. V was shortened by 4 bases and J by 5 bases, with 11 bases between the two germline ends. Germline CDR1 and CDR2: SEHNR and FQNEAQ (reference sequence). Here the CDR3 DNA reads TGTGCCAGCAGCTACACAGGGCGCGAGACCCAGTACTTC. Protein sequence: CASSYTGRETQYF.

In its sample, this clonotype was seen many times. The gene calls are TRBV2 and TRBJ2-6; D gene unclear. This CDR3 has 14 amino acids. Germline lookup yields CDR1 SNHLY and CDR2 FYNNEI. V was cut by 7 bases and J by 0 bases, with 7 bases left in between. CDR3: CASKGNSGANVLTF. In nucleotides, the CDR3 is TGTGCCAGCAAGGGAAACTCTGGGGCCAACGTCCTGACTTTC. The full variable domain, with the rest looked up from reference TRBV2 and TRBJ2-6, is EPEVTQTPSHQVTQMGQEVILRCVPISNHLYFYWYRQILGQKVEFLVSFYNNEISEKSEIFDDQFSVERPDGSNFTLKIRSTKLEDSAMYFCASKGNSGANVLTFGAGSRLTVL.

In nucleotides, the CDR3 is TGTGCCACCAGTACTAGCGCCAACACCGGGGAGCTGTTTTTT. Amino acids: CATSTSANTGELFF. The rearrangement joins TRBV15 to TRBJ2-2, with 7 bases identical to TRBD2. The germline V gene has CDR1 LNHNV and CDR2 YYDKDF (reference sequence). With 6 bases clipped from V and 2 bases from J, the junction kept 3 bases outside the gene matches. The CDR3 is 14 residues long.

This clonotype was detected ten times or more. The rearrangement uses TRBV12-3 or TRBV12-4 and TRBJ1-2; 7 bases fit TRBD1. The CDR3 is 12 amino acids. J gave up 4 bases and V 10 bases, and 6 bases lay outside the gene matches. The CDR3 loop reads CATYQGGYGYTF. CDR3 nucleotides: TGTGCCACCTATCAGGGGGGCTATGGCTACACCTTC.

This clonotype showed up many times. V usage is TRBV11-1 and J usage is TRBJ2-1, with 11 bases fitting TRBD2. CDR1 is SGHAT, CDR2 FQDESV, per germline (reference sequence). CDR3 length equals 14 residues. J was trimmed by 2 bases and V by 7 bases; bases with no gene match: 1. The DNA for the CDR3 is TGTGCCAGCACACTAGCGGGGGCCTACAATGAGCAGTTCTTC. Translating it yields CASTLAGAYNEQFF.